A single sample gave rise to the 18 T cell receptor beta chains below, sequenced in a study of human T cells and chemical hapten exposure. The sample's time point: patch test 1, 2 weeks after DPC sensitization. Stated treatment: therapeutic diphenylcyclopropenone sensitization with weekly scalp DPC. One entry per CDR3 protein, called by TCRdb with MiXCR from the RACE reads. The sample includes approximately 100,000 distinct CDR3 sequences, approximately 10% of them seen just once. The sample consisted of whole blood, taken in connection with sensitization to the hapten diphenylcyclopropenone (DPC). These receptors originate from a woman in her thirties or forties with alopecia areata. Some clones in this sample may be carry-over from other donors' samples.

This clonotype has a handful of counts. The chain carries TRBV19 and TRBJ2-6; 7 nucleotides align to TRBD1. Germline loops: CDR1 LNHDA, CDR2 SQIVND (reference sequence). The CDR3 runs to 18 residues. V shed 8 bases, J shed 0 bases, and the junction held 13 bases outside the gene matches. The DNA for the CDR3 is TGTGCCAGTGAACAACCCGGGACAGTGAACTCTGGGGCCAACGTCCTGACTTTC. Translation: CASEQPGTVNSGANVLTF.

The genes are TRBV6-6 and TRBJ2-2; TRBD2 matches 8 bases. Germline V gene sequence: CDR1 MNHNY, CDR2 SVGAGI (reference sequence). The CDR3 extends over 17 amino acids. Germline trimming cut 7 bases from V and 10 bases from J; bases unmatched to any gene: 20. CDR3 in DNA: TGTGCCAGCATACGGGGGGGCGCGACCGGGGAGCTGTTGGAGCTGTTTTTT. Amino acids: CASIRGGATGELLELFF.

The CDR3 here is CSASRTGTEAFF. The CDR3 DNA is TGCAGTGCTTCTAGGACAGGCACTGAAGCTTTCTTT. The rearrangement uses TRBV20-1 and TRBJ1-1; 7 bases line up with TRBD1. The CDR3 sequence is 12 residues long. The junction had 4 bases not matched to a gene; V was cut back by 5 bases and J by 4 bases. The germline gives CDR1 DFQATT, CDR2 SNEGSKA (reference sequence).

V gene TRBV5-5 combines with J gene TRBJ1-1; TRBD1 aligns across 10 bases. The V segment lost 3 bases and the J segment 4 bases; nucleotides outside the gene matches: 9. Germline values: CDR1 SGHKS, CDR2 YYEKEE (reference sequence). CDR3 size: 16 residues. CDR3 protein: CASSSLGGTGVTEAFF. The CDR3 nucleotides are TGTGCCAGCAGCTCACTAGGGGGGACAGGGGTCACTGAAGCTTTCTTT.

The genes are TRBV4-3 and TRBJ2-7; TRBD2 agrees at 9 bases. Germline lookup yields CDR1 LGHNA and CDR2 YSLEER. J lost 4 bases, V lost 0 bases, and 7 bases had no gene match. CDR3 size: 16 residues. The CDR3 is CASSQERSGGRYEQYF. The CDR3 DNA is TGCGCCAGCAGCCAAGAAAGGAGCGGGGGGAGGTACGAGCAGTACTTC.

The rearrangement links TRBV5-1 to TRBJ2-7; D is uncertain. V was trimmed by 9 bases and J by 2 bases, leaving 12 bases between them. The germline CDR1 and CDR2 sequences are SGHRS and YFSETQ. The CDR3 is made up of 12 amino acids. The DNA for the CDR3 is TGCGCCATATGGGTGGGAACCTACGAGCAGTACTTC. Its protein is CAIWVGTYEQYF. The full variable domain, its missing parts supplied by reference TRBV5-1 and TRBJ2-7, is KAGVTQTPRYLIKTRGQQVTLSCSPISGHRSVSWYQQTPGQGLQFLFEYFSETQRNKGNFPGRFSGRQFSNSRSEMNVSTLELGDSALYLCAIWVGTYEQYFGPGTRLTVT.

In regard to this clonotype: Given a much more abundant clone one base away, this may be a read error. CDR3 sequence reads: CASSVALQAGGTGELFF. For the CDR3, the DNA is TGTGCCAGCAGCGTAGCTCTACAAGCGGGAGGGACCGGGGAGCTGTTTTTT. The V gene is TRBV9, the J gene TRBJ2-2, with 10 bases lining up with TRBD2. The germline gives CDR1 SGDLS, CDR2 YYNGEE. Trimming at V came to 0 bases and at J to 5 bases, leaving 7 bases not matched to a gene. The CDR3 sequence is 17 residues long.

This clonotype was seen a handful of times. The chain uses TRBV7-9 and TRBJ2-1, with 7 bases lining up with TRBD2. V was pared by 5 bases and J by 4 bases, with 11 bases of the junction left unmatched. Germline V gene sequence: CDR1 SEHNR, CDR2 FQNEAQ (reference sequence). CDR3 size: 16 residues. CDR3 region: CASSPSEAGIYNEQFF. In DNA, the CDR3 is TGTGCCAGCAGCCCCTCGGAAGCGGGGATTTACAATGAGCAGTTCTTC.

There are a few counts of this clonotype. As DNA, the CDR3 is TGTGCCAGCAGCGTAGATCCCGGCGGGAGTGTCTACGAGCAGTACTTC. This codes for CASSVDPGGSVYEQYF. The V call is TRBV9, the J call TRBJ2-7, with 7 bases that match TRBD2. The CDR3 is 16 residues long. The germline gives CDR1 SGDLS, CDR2 YYNGEE. Trimming took 0 bases from V and 3 from J; bases not matched to a gene: 9.

This clonotype was observed many times. The V call is TRBV6-2 or TRBV6-3, the J call TRBJ2-1; unclear D gene. CDR1 and CDR2 (germline): MNHEY, SVGEGT. The length of the CDR3 is 14 residues. Trimming pared 7 bases from V and 2 bases from J, leaving 12 bases between. The CDR3 DNA follows: TGTGCCAGCAATCTCGGTCCCGCCTACAATGAGCAGTTCTTC. Translated: CASNLGPAYNEQFF.

In its sample, this clonotype was seen a few times. This chain connects TRBV28 to TRBJ1-6; D is possibly TRBD1 (5 bases). Trimming shortened V by 5 bases and J by 7 bases, and 12 bases separated the two germline ends. CDR3 length: 14 residues. The germline V gene has CDR1 MDHEN and CDR2 SYDVKM. CDR3 in amino acids: CASSGTAGNSPLHF. DNA of the CDR3: TGTGCCAGCAGTGGGACGGCGGGAAATTCACCCCTCCACTTT.

The chain uses TRBV11-2 and TRBJ1-4, with a tentative D call TRBD1 (5 bases). The CDR3 contains 15 residues. CDR1 SGHAT and CDR2 FQNNGV come from the germline V gene. V was clipped by 5 bases and J by 3 bases, with 13 bases between them. CDR3 amino acids: CASSQTGTANEKLFF. CDR3 bases: TGTGCCAGCAGCCAAACCGGGACGGCTAATGAAAAACTGTTTTTT.

This clonotype was recorded at least ten times. The gene calls are TRBV28 and TRBJ2-7, with 7 bases fitting TRBD1. This CDR3 has 17 residues. V was pared by 2 bases and J by 6 bases, with 16 bases of the junction left unmatched. Germline CDR1 is MDHEN and CDR2 is SYDVKM. CDR3 DNA: TGTGCCAGCAGTTTAAACCCCTGGGCAGGGGGTATGGGCGAGCAGTACTTC. Translation: CASSLNPWAGGMGEQYF.

There are many counts of this clonotype. The V and J genes are TRBV12-3 or TRBV12-4 and TRBJ2-7, with unresolved D. V dropped 1 base and J dropped 2 bases, with 9 bases sitting between them. CDR3 size: 14 residues. CDR3 DNA: TGTGCCAGCAGTTTAGGGACGGTCACCTACGAGCAGTACTTC. It encodes CASSLGTVTYEQYF.

The chain couples TRBV18 to TRBJ1-2; 8 positions match TRBD1. The CDR3 runs to 15 residues. Trimming took 5 bases from V and 8 from J; bases not matched to a gene: 13. CDR1 and CDR2 from the germline V gene are KGHSH and LQKENI. The CDR3 is CASSLSTGQGQGYTF. Written as DNA, the CDR3 is TGTGCCAGCTCATTATCAACCGGACAGGGACAAGGCTACACCTTC.

This clonotype came up many times. In DNA form, the CDR3 reads TGCAGTGCTAGAGATCCAGCAGGGGAGAACACTGAAGCTTTCTTT. This translates into CSARDPAGENTEAFF. V and J are TRBV20-1 and TRBJ1-1; possibly TRBD1 for D (6 bases). Trimming took 0 bases from V and 1 from J, leaving 12 bases between them. The CDR3 has 15 amino acids. The germline V gene has CDR1 DFQATT and CDR2 SNEGSKA (reference sequence).

This clonotype has just a few counts. J is TRBJ2-3 and V is TRBV4-3; 8 bases map to TRBD2. Trimming removed 1 base from V and 4 bases from J; junction bases left unmatched: 7. Germline lookup yields CDR1 LGHNA and CDR2 YSLEER. The CDR3 sequence is 16 residues long. CDR3 coding DNA: TGCGCCAGCAGCCAAGCGGGACGGGGGGGCGCAGATACGCAGTATTTT. This sequence encodes CASSQAGRGGADTQYF.

This clonotype was observed at least ten times. This sequence joins TRBV20-1 and TRBJ1-1, with D perhaps matching TRBD1 (6 bases). Trimming pared 6 bases from V and 1 base from J, leaving 9 bases between. Germline V gene sequence: CDR1 DFQATT, CDR2 SNEGSKA (reference sequence). The CDR3 covers 12 residues. The CDR3 here is CSATQGNTEAFF. For the CDR3, the DNA is TGCAGTGCAACACAGGGGAACACTGAAGCTTTCTTT.